This T cell receptor beta chain was recorded in a study of OX40 agonist ivuxolimab in advanced cancers. Study background: Three patients, one with hepatocellular carcinoma and two with cutaneous melanoma, achieved partial responses.

The protocol was immunoSEQ multiplex PCR, while the TCRdb copy is restricted to in-frame clones and leaves out a portion. The sample lists around 80,000 clones; roughly 78% were seen once. Prior autoimmune disease or systemic immunosuppression barred patients. As regards this clone: The antigen is unknown.

V gave up 3 bases and J gave up 4 bases; unmatched junction bases: 10. The CDR3 contains 17 residues. CDR1 is SGHTA and CDR2 is FQGNSA in the germline V gene. Regarding the study as a whole: The study found among the lowest clonal expansion in partial responders at 0.1-3.0 mg/kg. By week 6 at 0.1 to 3.0 mg/kg, blood CD4+ and CD8+ T cells had expanded clonally.

The chain uses TRBV7-2 and TRBJ2-3, with 10 bases identical to TRBD2. Sequenced material: CD4+ or CD8+ T cells sorted from blood, taken in a trial of the OX40 agonist ivuxolimab. The TCR comes from an adult with an advanced solid tumor such as melanoma, head and neck, liver or kidney cancer. The CDR3 DNA is TGTGCCAGCAGCTTCCTCTCTAGCGGGGGAAGGTCAGATACGCAGTATTTT. Amino acid sequence: CASSFLSSGGRSDTQYF.